This T cell receptor beta chain appears in the sequencing data of a study of OX40 agonist ivuxolimab in advanced cancers. This table comes from immunoSEQ multiplex PCR, and its TCRdb copy is limited to in-frame clones, with some not included. Among about 26,000 clones listed, about 74% were seen once. Germline assignment: CDR1 SGHTA and CDR2 FQGNSA. The CDR3 has 13 amino acids. Trimming took 4 bases from V and 1 from J, leaving 7 bases between them. Sequenced here: CD4+ or CD8+ T cells sorted from blood, sampled in a trial of the OX40 agonist ivuxolimab. The J gene is TRBJ2-5, the V gene TRBV7-2; no reliable D call. This sequence originates from an adult with an advanced solid tumor such as melanoma, head and neck, liver or kidney cancer. DNA for the CDR3: TGTGCCAGCAGCTATAGGACCCAAGAGACCCAGTACTTC. Protein sequence: CASSYRTQETQYF.